Sequencing of this T cell receptor beta chain was carried out in a study of blood T cell repertoires in COVID-19. Study context: Specimens from acute and convalescent COVID-19 originated in the United States, Italy and Spain. PBMCs, B-cell-depleted T cells, or T cells were the source of the cDNA or gDNA that made up the material.

In the authors' workflow: Reference gene primer amplification gave estimated nucleated cell counts. Only in-frame clones appear in the TCRdb table, and some are missing; sequencing was by immunoSEQ multiplex PCR. The V and J calls and the clone size are those of that table, but D and trimming were determined from the DNA. The sample comprises fewer than 250,000 clones, about nine tenths of which are singletons, and around 0.87% rests with the top ten. Germline lookup yields CDR1 LGHDT and CDR2 YNNKEL (reference sequence). Trimming removed 7 bases at V and 0 bases at J, with 9 bases between. The CDR3 covers 13 residues.

The specimen was PBMCs or T cells enriched from blood (not recorded which). This receptor was obtained from a man between 45 and 60 years old who had been exposed to COVID-19. The chain recombines TRBV3-1 (or the pseudogene TRBV3-2) with TRBJ1-1, with a possible D match to TRBD1 (6 bases). The CDR3 loop reads CASTDSLNTEAFF. The DNA of the CDR3 is TGTGCCAGCACGGACAGTTTGAACACTGAAGCTTTCTTT.